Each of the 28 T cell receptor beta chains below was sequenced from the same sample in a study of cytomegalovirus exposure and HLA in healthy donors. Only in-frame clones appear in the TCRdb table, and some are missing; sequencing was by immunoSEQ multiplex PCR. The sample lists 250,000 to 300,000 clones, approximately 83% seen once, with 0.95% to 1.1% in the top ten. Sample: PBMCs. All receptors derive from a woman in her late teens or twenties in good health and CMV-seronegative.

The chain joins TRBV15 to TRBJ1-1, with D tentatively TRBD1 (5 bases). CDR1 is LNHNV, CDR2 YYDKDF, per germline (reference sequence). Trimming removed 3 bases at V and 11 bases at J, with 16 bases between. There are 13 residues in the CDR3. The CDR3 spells CATSSLQGPWAFF. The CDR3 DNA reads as TGTGCCACCAGCAGCCTGCAGGGTCCCTGGGCTTTCTTT.

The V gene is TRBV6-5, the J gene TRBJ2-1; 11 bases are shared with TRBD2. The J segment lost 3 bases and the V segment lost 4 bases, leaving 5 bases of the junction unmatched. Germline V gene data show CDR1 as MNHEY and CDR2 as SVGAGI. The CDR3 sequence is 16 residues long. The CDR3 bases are TGTGCCAGCAGTTCCCCTAGCGGGGGGTTCTACAATGAGCAGTTCTTC. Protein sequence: CASSSPSGGFYNEQFF.

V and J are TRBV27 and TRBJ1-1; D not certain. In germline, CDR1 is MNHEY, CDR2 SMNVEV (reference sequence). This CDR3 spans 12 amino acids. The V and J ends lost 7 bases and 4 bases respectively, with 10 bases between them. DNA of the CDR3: TGTGCCAGCATCTCCGGTGGCACTGAAGCTTTCTTT. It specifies CASISGGTEAFF.

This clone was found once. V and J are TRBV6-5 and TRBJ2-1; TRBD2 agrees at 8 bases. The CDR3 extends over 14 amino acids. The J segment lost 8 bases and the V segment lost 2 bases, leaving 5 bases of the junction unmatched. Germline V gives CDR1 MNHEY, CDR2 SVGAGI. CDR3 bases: TGTGCCAGCAGTTACGCCCGGGGGGGTGATGAGCAGTTCTTC. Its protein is CASSYARGGDEQFF.

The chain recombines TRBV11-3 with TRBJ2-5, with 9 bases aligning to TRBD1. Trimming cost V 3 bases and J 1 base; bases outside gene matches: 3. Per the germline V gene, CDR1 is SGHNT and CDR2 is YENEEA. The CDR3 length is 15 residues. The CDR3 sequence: CASSLTGQGQETQYF. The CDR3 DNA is TGTGCCAGCAGCTTGACGGGACAGGGCCAAGAGACCCAGTACTTC. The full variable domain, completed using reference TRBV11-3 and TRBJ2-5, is EAGVVQSPRYKIIEKKQPVAFWCNPISGHNTLYWYLQNLGQGPELLIRYENEEAVDDSQLPKDRFSAERLKGVDSTLKIQPAELGDSAVYLCASSLTGQGQETQYFGPGTRLLVL.

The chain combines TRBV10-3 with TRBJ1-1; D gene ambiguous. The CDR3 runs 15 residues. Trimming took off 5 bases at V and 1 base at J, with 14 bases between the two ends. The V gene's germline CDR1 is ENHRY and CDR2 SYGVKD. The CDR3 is CAISPLAGENTEAFF. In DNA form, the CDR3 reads TGTGCCATCAGTCCCCTGGCAGGTGAGAACACTGAAGCTTTCTTT.

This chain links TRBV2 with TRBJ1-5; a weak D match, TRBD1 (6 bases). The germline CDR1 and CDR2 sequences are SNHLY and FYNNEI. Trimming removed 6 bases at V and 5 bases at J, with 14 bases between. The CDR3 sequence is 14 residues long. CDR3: CASRTPWTDQPQHF. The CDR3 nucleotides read TGTGCCAGCAGGACACCTTGGACAGATCAGCCCCAGCATTTT.

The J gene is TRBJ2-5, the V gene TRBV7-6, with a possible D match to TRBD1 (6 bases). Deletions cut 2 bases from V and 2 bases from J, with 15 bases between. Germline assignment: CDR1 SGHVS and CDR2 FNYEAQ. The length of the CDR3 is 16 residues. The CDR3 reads CASSLSVGQNQETQYF. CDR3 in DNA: TGTGCCAGCAGCTTATCAGTTGGACAGAATCAAGAGACCCAGTACTTC.

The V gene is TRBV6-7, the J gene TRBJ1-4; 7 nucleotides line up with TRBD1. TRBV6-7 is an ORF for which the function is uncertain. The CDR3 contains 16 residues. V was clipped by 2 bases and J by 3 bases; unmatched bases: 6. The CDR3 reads CASSYKQGFSNEKLFF. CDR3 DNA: TGTGCCAGCAGTTACAAACAGGGGTTCTCTAATGAAAAACTGTTTTTT.

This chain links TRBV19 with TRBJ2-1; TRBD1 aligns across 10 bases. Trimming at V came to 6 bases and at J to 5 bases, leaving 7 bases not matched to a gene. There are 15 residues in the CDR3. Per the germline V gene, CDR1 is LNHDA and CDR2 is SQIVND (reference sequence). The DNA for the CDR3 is TGTGCCAGTAGCTGGGACAGGGGATGGGACAATGAGCAGTTCTTC. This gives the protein CASSWDRGWDNEQFF.

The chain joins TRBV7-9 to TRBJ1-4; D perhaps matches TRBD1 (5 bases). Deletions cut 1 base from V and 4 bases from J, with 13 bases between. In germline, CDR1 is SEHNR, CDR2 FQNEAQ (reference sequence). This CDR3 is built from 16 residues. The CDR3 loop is CASSLGQGIGNEKLFF. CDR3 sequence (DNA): TGTGCCAGCAGCTTAGGTCAGGGAATAGGTAATGAAAAACTGTTTTTT.

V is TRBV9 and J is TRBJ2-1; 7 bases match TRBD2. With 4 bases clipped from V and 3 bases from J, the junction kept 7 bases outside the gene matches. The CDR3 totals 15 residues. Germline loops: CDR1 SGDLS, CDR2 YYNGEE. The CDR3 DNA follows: TGTGCCAGCAGCTCCCGACTAGCAATCTACAATGAGCAGTTCTTC. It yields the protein CASSSRLAIYNEQFF. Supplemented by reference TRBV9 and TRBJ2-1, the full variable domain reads DSGVTQTPKHLITATGQRVTLRCSPRSGDLSVYWYQQSLDQGLQFLIQYYNGEERAKGNILERFSAQQFPDLHSELNLSSLELGDSALYFCASSSRLAIYNEQFFGPGTRLTVL.

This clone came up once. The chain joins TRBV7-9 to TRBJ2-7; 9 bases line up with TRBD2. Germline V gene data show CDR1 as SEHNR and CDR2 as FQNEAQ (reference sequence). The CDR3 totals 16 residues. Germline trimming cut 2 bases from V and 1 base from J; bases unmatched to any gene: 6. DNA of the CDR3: TGTGCCAGCAGCTTATTTACAAGCGGGAGGTCCTACGAGCAGTACTTC. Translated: CASSLFTSGRSYEQYF.

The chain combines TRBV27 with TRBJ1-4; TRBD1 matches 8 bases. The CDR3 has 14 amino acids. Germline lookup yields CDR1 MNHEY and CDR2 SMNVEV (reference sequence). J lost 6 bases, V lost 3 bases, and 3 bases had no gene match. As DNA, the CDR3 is TGTGCCAGCAGTTTGGGGACAGGCTATGAAAAACTGTTTTTT. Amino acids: CASSLGTGYEKLFF.

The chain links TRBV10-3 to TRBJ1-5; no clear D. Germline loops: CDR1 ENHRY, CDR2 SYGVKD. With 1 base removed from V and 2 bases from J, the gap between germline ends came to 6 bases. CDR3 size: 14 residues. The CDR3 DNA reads TGTGCCATCAGTGAGTTGCCAGGCAATCAGCCCCAGCATTTT. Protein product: CAISELPGNQPQHF.

The chain's CDR3 is CASSLSKSYEQYF. CDR3 nucleotide sequence: TGCGCCAGCAGCTTGAGCAAATCCTACGAGCAGTACTTC. The chain is built from TRBV5-1 and TRBJ2-7; D not resolved. The CDR3 spans 13 residues. Germline V gene lookup returns CDR1 SGHRS and CDR2 YFSETQ. V lost 1 base and J lost 1, with 6 bases in between.

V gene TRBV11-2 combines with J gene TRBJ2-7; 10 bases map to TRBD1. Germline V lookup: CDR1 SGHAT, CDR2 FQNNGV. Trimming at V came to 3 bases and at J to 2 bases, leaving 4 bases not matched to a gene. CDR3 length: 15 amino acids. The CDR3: CASSFPGTGAYEQYF. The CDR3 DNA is TGTGCCAGCAGCTTCCCCGGGACAGGGGCCTACGAGCAGTACTTC.

The CDR3 DNA is TGTGCCAGCAGTTACTCTTGGGACATGAACACTGAAGCTTTCTTT. This sequence encodes CASSYSWDMNTEAFF. The V call is TRBV6-5, the J call TRBJ1-1, with D possibly being TRBD1 (6 bases). The length of the CDR3 is 15 residues. In germline, CDR1 is MNHEY, CDR2 SVGAGI. The germline V and J ends were trimmed by 0 bases and 0 bases, with 8 bases remaining between them.

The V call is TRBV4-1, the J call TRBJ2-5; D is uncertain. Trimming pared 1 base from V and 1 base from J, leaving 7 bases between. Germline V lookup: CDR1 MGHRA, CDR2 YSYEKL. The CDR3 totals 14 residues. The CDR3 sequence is CASSQVVLQETQYF. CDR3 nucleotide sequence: TGCGCCAGCAGCCAAGTGGTACTCCAAGAGACCCAGTACTTC.

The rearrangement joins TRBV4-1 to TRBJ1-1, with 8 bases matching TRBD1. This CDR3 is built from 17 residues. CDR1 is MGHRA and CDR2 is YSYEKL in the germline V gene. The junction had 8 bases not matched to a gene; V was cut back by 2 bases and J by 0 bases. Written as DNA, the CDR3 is TGCGCCAGCAGCCAATTAGACAGGGGCCTAATGAACACTGAAGCTTTCTTT. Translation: CASSQLDRGLMNTEAFF.

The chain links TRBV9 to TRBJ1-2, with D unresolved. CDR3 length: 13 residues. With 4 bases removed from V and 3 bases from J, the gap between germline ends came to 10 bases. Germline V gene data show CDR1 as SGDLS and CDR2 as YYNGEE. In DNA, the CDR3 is TGTGCCAGCAGCCCCCCTGGAGACTATGGCTACACCTTC. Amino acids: CASSPPGDYGYTF.

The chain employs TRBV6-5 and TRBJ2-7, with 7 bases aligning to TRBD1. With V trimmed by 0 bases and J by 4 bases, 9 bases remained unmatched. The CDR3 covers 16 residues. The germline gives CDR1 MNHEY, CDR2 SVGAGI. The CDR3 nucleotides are TGTGCCAGCAGTTACTCACGAGGGACAGAAGGTTACGAGCAGTACTTC. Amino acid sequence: CASSYSRGTEGYEQYF.

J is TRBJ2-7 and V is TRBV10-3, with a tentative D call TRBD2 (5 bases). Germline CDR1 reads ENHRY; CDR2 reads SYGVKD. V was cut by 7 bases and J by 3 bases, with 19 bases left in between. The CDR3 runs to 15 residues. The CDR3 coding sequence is TGTGCCATCACCCCGGAGGATTATAAGGGCTACGAGCAGTACTTC. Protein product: CAITPEDYKGYEQYF.

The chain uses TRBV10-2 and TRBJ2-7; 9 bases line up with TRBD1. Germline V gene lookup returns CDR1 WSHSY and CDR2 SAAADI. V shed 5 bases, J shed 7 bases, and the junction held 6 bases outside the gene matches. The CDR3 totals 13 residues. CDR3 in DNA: TGCGCCAGCAGTAGGACAGGGGTGGGGGAGCAGTACTTC. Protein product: CASSRTGVGEQYF.

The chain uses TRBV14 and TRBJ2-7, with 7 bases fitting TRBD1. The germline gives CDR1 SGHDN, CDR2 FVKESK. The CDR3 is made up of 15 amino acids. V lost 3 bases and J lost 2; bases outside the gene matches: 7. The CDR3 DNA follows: TGTGCCAGCAGCCAGGACAGGCAGTTTGCCTACGAGCAGTACTTC. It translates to CASSQDRQFAYEQYF.

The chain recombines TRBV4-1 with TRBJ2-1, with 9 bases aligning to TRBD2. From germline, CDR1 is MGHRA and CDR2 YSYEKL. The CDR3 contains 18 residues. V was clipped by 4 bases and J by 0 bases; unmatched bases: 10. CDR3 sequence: CASSRISGRLSSYNEQFF. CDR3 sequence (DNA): TGCGCCAGCAGCCGTATTAGCGGGAGACTTAGCTCCTACAATGAGCAGTTCTTC.

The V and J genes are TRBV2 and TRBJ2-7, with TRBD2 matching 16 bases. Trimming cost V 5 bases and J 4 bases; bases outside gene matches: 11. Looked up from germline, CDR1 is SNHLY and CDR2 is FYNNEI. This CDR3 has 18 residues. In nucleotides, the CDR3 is TGTGCCAGCAGTCCCCCGCCGGGACTAGCGGGAGGGCGATACGAGCAGTACTTC. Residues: CASSPPPGLAGGRYEQYF.

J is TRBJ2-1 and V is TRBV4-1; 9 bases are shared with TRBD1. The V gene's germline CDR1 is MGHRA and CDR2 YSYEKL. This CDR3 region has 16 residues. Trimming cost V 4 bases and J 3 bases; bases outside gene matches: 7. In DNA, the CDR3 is TGCGCCAGCAGCCCCCTGGACAGGGGAAACTACAATGAGCAGTTCTTC. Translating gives CASSPLDRGNYNEQFF.